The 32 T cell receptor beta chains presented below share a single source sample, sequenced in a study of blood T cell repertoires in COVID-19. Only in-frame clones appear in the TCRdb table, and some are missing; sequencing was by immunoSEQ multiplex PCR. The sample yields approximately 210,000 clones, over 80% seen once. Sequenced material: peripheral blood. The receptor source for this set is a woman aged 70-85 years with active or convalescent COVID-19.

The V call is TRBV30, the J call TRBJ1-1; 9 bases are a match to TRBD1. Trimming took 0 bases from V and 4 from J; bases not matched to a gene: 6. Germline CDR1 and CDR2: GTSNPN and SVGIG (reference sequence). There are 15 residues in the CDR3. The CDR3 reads CAWSVFGTGSTEAFF. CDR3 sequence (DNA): TGTGCCTGGAGTGTCTTCGGGACAGGGAGCACTGAAGCTTTCTTT.

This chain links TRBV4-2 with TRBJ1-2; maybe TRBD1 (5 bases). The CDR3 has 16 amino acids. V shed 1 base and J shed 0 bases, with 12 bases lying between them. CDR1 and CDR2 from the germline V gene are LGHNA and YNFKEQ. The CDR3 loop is CASSQVGDSPNYGYTF. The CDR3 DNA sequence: TGTGCCAGCAGCCAAGTAGGGGATTCCCCTAACTATGGCTACACCTTC.

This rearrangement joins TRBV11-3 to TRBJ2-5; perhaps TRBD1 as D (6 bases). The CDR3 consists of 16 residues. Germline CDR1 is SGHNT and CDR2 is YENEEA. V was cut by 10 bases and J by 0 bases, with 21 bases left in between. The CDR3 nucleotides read TGTGCCATACCTTGGACAGCACCCATGGACCAAGAGACCCAGTACTTC. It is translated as CAIPWTAPMDQETQYF. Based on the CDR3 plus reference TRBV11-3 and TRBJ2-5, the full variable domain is EAGVVQSPRYKIIEKKQPVAFWCNPISGHNTLYWYLQNLGQGPELLIRYENEEAVDDSQLPKDRFSAERLKGVDSTLKIQPAELGDSAVYLCAIPWTAPMDQETQYFGPGTRLLVL.

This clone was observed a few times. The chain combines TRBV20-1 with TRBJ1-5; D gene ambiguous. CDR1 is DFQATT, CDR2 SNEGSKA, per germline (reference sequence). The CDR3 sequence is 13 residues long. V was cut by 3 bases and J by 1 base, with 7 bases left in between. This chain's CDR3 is CSASRGSNQPQHF. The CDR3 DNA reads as TGCAGTGCTAGTCGAGGGAGCAATCAGCCCCAGCATTTT.

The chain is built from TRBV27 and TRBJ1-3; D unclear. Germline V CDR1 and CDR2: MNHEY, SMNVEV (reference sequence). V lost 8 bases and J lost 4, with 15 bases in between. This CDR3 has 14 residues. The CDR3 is CASGPSGSGNTIYF. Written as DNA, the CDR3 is TGTGCCAGCGGCCCCTCAGGTTCAGGAAACACCATATATTTT.

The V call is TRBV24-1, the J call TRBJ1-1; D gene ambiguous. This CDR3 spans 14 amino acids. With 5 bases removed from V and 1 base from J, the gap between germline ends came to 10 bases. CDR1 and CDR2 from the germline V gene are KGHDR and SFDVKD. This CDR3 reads CATSGQGWNTEAFF. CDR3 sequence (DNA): TGTGCCACCAGTGGACAAGGATGGAACACTGAAGCTTTCTTT.

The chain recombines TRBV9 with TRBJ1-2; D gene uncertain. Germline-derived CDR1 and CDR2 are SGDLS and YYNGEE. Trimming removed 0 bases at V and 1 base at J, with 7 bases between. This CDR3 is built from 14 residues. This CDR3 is CASSVGNSNYGYTF. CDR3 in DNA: TGTGCCAGCAGCGTAGGAAACAGTAACTATGGCTACACCTTC. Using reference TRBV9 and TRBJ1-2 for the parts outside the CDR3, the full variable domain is DSGVTQTPKHLITATGQRVTLRCSPRSGDLSVYWYQQSLDQGLQFLIQYYNGEERAKGNILERFSAQQFPDLHSELNLSSLELGDSALYFCASSVGNSNYGYTFGSGTRLTVV.

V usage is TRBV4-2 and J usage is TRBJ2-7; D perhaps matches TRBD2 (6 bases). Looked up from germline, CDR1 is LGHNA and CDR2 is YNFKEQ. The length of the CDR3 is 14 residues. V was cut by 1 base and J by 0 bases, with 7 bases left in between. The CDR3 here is CASSQVGSSYEQYF. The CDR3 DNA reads TGTGCCAGCAGCCAAGTCGGGAGCTCCTACGAGCAGTACTTC.

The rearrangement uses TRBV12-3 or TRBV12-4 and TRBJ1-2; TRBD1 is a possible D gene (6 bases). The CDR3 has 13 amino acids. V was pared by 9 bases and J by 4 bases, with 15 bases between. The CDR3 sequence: CASSYRETYGYTF. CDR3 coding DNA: TGTGCCAGTTCCTACAGGGAGACCTATGGCTACACCTTC.

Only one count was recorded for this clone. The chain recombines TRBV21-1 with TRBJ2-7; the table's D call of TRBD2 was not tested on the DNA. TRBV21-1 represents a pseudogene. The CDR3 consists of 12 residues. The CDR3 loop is CASSKALSRHHF. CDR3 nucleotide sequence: TGTGCCAGCAGCAAAGCGCTTTCGCGGCACCACTTC.

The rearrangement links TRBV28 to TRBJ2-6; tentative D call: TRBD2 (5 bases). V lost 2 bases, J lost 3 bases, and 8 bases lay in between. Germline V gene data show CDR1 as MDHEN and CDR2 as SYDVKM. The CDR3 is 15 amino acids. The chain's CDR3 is CASSLRGNGANVLTF. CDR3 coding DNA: TGTGCCAGCAGTTTACGGGGAAATGGGGCCAACGTCCTGACTTTC. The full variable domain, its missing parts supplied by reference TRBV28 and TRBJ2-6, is DVKVTQSSRYLVKRTGEKVFLECVQDMDHENMFWYRQDPGLGLRLIYFSYDVKMKEKGDIPEGYSVSREKKERFSLILESASTNQTSMYLCASSLRGNGANVLTFGAGSRLTVL.

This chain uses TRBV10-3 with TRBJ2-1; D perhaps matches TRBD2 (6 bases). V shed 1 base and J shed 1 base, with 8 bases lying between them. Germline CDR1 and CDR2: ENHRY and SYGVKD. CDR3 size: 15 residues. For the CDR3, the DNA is TGTGCCATCAGTGAGTACCGGGAGTCCTACAATGAGCAGTTCTTC. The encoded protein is CAISEYRESYNEQFF.

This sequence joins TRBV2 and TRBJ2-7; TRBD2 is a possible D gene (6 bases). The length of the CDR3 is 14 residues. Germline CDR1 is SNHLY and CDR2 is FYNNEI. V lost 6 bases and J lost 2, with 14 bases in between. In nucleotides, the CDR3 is TGTGCCAGCAGGGGGGGTAGCGGTACCTACGAGCAGTACTTC. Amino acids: CASRGGSGTYEQYF.

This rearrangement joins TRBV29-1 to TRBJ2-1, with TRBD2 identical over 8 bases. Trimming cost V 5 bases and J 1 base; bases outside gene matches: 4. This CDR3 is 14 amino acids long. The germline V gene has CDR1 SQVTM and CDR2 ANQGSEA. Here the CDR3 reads CSVSQRESYNEQFF. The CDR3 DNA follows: TGCAGCGTTTCCCAGCGGGAGTCCTACAATGAGCAGTTCTTC.

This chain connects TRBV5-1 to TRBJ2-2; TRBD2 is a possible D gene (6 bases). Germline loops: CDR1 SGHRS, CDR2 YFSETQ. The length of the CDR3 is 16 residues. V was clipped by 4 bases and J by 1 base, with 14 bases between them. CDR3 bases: TGCGCCAGCAGCCCAGACCAGGGAGGGAACACCGGGGAGCTGTTTTTT. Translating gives CASSPDQGGNTGELFF.

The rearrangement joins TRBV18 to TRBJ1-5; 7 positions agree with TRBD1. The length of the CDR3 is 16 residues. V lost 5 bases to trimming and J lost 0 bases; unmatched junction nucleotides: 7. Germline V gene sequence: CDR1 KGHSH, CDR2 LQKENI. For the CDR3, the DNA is TGTGCCAGCTCAGGCTCGACAGGGAATAGCAATCAGCCCCAGCATTTT. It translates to CASSGSTGNSNQPQHF.

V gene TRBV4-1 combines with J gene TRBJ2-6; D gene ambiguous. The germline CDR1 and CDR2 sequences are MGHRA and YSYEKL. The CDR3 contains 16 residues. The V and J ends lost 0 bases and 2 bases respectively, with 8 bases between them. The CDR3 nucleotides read TGCGCCAGCAGCCAAGATCCTATACCTGGGGCCAACGTCCTGACTTTC. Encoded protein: CASSQDPIPGANVLTF.

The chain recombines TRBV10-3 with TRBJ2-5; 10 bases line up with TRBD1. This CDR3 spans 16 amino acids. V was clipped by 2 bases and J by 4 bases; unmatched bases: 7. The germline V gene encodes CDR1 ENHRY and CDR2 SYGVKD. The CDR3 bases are TGTGCCATCAGTGAGGGACGGAGACAGGGGGCAGAGACCCAGTACTTC. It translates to CAISEGRRQGAETQYF.

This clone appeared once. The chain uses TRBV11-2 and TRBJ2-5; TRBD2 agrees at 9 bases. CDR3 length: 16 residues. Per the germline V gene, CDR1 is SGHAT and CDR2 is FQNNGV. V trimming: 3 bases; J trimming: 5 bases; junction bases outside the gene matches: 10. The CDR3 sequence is CASSFFAGGWRETQYF. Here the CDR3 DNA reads TGTGCCAGCAGCTTTTTTGCGGGAGGGTGGCGGGAGACCCAGTACTTC.

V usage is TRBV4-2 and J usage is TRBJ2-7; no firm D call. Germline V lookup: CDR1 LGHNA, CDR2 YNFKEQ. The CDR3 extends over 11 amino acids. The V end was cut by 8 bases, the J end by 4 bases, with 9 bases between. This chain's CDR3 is CASGPLYEQYF. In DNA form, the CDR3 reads TGTGCCAGCGGGCCTCTATACGAGCAGTACTTC.

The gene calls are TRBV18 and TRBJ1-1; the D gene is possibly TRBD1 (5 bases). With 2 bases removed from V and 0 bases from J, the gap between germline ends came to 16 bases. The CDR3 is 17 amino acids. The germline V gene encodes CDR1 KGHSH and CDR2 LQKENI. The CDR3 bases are TGTGCCAGCTCACCATGGGCGCCAGGGCTAATGAACACTGAAGCTTTCTTT. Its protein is CASSPWAPGLMNTEAFF.

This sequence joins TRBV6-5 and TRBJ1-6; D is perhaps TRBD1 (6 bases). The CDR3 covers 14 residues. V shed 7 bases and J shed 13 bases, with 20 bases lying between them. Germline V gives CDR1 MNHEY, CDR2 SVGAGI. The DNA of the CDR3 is TGTGCCAGCACCCGGGGGGCCGCGGGGACTCCCCTCCACTTT. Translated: CASTRGAAGTPLHF.

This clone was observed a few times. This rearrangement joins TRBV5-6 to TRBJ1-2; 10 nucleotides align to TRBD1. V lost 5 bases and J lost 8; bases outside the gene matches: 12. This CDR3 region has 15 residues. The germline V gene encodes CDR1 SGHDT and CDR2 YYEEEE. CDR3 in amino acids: CASRFSPGTGVGYTF. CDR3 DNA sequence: TGTGCCAGCAGGTTTAGCCCCGGGACAGGGGTCGGCTACACCTTC.

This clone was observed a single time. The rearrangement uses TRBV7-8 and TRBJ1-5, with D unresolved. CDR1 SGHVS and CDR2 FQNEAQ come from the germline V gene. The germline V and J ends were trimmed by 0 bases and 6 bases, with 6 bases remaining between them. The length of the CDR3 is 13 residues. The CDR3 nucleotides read TGTGCCAGCAGCTTAGCTAGCGGTCAGCCCCAGCATTTT. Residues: CASSLASGQPQHF.

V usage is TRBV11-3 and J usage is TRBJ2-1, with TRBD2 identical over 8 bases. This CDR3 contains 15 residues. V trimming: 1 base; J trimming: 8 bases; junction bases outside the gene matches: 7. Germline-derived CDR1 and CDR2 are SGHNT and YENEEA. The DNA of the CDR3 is TGTGCCAGCAGCTTAGGTCCGGGGGGGCAGGATGAGCAGTTCTTC. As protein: CASSLGPGGQDEQFF.

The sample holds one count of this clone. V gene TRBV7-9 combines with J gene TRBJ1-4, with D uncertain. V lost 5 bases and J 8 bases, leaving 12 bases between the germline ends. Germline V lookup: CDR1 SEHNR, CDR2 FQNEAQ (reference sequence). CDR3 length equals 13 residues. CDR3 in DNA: TGTGCCAGCAGCAACTGGGTCGGGGAAAAACTGTTTTTT. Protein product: CASSNWVGEKLFF.

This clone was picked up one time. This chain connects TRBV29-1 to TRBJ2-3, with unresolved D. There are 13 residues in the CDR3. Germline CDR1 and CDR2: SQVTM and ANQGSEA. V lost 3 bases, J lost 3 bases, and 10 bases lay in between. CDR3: CSVEAPETDTQYF. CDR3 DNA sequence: TGCAGCGTTGAGGCCCCAGAAACAGATACGCAGTATTTT.

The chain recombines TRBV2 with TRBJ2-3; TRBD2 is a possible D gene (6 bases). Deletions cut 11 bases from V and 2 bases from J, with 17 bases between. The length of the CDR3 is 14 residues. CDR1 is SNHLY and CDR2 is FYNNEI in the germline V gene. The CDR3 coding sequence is TGTGCCCCTACGCGGGAAGGTAACACAGATACGCAGTATTTT. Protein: CAPTREGNTDTQYF.

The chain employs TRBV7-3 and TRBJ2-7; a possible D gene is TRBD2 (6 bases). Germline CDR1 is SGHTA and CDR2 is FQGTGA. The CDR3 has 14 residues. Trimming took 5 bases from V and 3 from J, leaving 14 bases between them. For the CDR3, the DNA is TGTGCCAGCAGCCTAAACGGGGGTGGCTACGAGCAGTACTTC. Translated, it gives CASSLNGGGYEQYF.

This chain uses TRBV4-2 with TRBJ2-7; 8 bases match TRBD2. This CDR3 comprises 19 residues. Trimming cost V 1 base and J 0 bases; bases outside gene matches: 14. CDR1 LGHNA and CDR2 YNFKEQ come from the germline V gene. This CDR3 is CASSQALTHSGTSSYEQYF. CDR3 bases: TGTGCCAGCAGCCAAGCCTTAACCCACTCCGGGACTAGCTCCTACGAGCAGTACTTC.

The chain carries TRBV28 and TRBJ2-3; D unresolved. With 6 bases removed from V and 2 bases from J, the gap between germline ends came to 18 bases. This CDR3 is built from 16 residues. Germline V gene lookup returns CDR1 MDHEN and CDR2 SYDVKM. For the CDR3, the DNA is TGTGCCAGCAGCTCCCTCCAGCGTGTCTCCACAGATACGCAGTATTTT. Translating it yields CASSSLQRVSTDTQYF.

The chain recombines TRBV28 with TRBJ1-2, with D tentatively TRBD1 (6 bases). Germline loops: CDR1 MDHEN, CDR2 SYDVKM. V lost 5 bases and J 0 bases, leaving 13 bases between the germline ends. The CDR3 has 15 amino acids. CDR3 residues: CASSAGTPTNYGYTF. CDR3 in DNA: TGTGCCAGCAGTGCCGGGACACCGACTAACTATGGCTACACCTTC.